The text below deals with one T cell receptor (beta chain). What it recognizes is unknown. This sample is drawn from a study of CD8 T cells in Susac syndrome. The RNA input was about 0.5 to 1 ug, and it was reverse transcribed with random hexamers. The immunoSEQ assay covered 54 Vbeta and 13 Jbeta segments for CDR3. TCRdb processed the immunoSEQ multiplex PCR reads anew with MiXCR; each CDR3 protein has one entry. This table has 250,000 to 300,000 distinct CDR3 sequences, around 84% appearing once. Overall study findings and caveats: The TCR sequencing and HLA analysis in the study involved a relatively small number of individuals, as the study acknowledged.

Sequencing of TCR beta covered CD8+ and CD4+ T cells obtained from blood. The receptor comes from a human donor with multiple sclerosis. The sample comprised CD8+ T cells from PBMCs.

The CDR3 DNA sequence: TGTGCCAGCAGTTTTAGCGGGAGGACCCAAGAGACCCAGTACTTC. It translates to CASSFSGRTQETQYF. The chain carries TRBV27 and TRBJ2-5, with 10 bases lining up with TRBD2. The V and J ends lost 3 bases and 1 base, in that order; junction bases with no gene match: 2. Germline-derived CDR1 and CDR2 are MNHEY and SMNVEV (reference sequence). This CDR3 has 15 amino acids.